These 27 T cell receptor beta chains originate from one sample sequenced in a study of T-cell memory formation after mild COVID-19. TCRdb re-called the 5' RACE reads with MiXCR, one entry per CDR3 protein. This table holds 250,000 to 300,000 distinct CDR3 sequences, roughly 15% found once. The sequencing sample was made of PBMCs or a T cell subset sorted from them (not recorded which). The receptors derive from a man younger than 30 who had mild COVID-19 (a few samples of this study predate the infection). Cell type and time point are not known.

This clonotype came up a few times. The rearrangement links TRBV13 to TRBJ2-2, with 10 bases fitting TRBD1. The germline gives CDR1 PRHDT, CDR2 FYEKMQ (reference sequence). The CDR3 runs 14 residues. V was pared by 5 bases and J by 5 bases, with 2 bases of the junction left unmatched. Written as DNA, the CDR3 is TGTGCCAGCAGCAAGGGACAGGGGACCGGGGAGCTGTTTTTT. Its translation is CASSKGQGTGELFF.

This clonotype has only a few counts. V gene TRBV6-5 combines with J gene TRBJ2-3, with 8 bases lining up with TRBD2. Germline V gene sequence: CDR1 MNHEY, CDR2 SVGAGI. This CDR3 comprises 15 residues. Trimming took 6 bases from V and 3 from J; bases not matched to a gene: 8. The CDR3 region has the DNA TGTGCCAGCAGGACTCGGGGGGGCCTGACAGATACGCAGTATTTT. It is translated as CASRTRGGLTDTQYF.

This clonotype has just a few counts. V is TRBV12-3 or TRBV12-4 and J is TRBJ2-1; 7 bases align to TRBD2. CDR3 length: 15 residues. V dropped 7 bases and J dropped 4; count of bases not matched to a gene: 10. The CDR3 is CASMSPRGEYNEQFF. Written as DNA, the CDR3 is TGTGCCAGCATGTCCCCCCGGGGGGAGTACAATGAGCAGTTCTTC.

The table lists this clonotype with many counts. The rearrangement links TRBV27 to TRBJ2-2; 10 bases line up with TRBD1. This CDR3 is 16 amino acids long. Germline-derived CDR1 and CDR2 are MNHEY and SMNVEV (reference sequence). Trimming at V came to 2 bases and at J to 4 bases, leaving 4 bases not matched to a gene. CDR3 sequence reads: CASSLPGQGSTGELFF. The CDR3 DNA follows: TGTGCCAGCAGTTTACCGGGACAGGGGTCCACCGGGGAGCTGTTTTTT.

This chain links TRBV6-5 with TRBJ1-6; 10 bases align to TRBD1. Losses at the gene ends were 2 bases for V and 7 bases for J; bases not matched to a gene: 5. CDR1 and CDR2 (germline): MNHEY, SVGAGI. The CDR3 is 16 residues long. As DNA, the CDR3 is TGTGCCAGCAGTTACACCGGGACAGGGGAAAATTCACCCCTCCACTTT. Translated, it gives CASSYTGTGENSPLHF.

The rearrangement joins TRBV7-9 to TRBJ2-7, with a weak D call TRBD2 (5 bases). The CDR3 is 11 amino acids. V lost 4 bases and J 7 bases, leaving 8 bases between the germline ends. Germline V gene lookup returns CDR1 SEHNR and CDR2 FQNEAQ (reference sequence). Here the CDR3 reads CASSSLAEQYF. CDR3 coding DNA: TGTGCCAGCAGCTCATTAGCGGAGCAGTACTTC.

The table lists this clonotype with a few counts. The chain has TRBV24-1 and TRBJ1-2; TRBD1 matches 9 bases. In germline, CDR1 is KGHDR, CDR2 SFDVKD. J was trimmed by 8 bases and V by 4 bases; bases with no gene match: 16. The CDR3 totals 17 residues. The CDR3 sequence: CATSEWTGVNGLRGYTF. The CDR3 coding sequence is TGTGCCACCAGTGAATGGACAGGGGTAAATGGGCTTCGAGGCTACACCTTC.

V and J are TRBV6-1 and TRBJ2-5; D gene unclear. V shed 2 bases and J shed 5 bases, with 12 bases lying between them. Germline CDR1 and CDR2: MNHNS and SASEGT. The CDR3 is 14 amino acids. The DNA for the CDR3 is TGTGCCAGCAGTGAAAGTGGTGTTCTGGAGACCCAGTACTTC. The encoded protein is CASSESGVLETQYF.

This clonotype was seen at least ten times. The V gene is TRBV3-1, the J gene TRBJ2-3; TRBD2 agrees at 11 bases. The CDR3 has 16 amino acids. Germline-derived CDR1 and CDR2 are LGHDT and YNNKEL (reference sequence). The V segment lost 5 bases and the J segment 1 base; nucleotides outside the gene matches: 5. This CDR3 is CASSFVAGGGTDTQYF. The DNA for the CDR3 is TGTGCCAGCAGCTTCGTAGCGGGGGGGGGCACAGATACGCAGTATTTT.

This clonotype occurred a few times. CDR3 nucleotide sequence: TGCGCCAGCAGCTTGGGTTCAGGGGTCTCTGGAAACACCATATATTTT. Translated, it gives CASSLGSGVSGNTIYF. The rearrangement joins TRBV5-1 to TRBJ1-3; maybe TRBD1 (6 bases). The germline V gene has CDR1 SGHRS and CDR2 YFSETQ. The CDR3 covers 16 residues. V dropped 0 bases and J dropped 0 bases, with 10 bases sitting between them.

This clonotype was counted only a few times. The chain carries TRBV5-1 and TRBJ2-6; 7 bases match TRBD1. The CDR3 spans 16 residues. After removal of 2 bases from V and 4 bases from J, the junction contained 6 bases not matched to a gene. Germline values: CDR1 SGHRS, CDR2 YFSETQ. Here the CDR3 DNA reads TGCGCCAGCAGCTTACTAGGGGGCGTCGGGGCCAACGTCCTGACTTTC. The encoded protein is CASSLLGGVGANVLTF. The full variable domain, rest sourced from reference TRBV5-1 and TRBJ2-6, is KAGVTQTPRYLIKTRGQQVTLSCSPISGHRSVSWYQQTPGQGLQFLFEYFSETQRNKGNFPGRFSGRQFSNSRSEMNVSTLELGDSALYLCASSLLGGVGANVLTFGAGSRLTVL.

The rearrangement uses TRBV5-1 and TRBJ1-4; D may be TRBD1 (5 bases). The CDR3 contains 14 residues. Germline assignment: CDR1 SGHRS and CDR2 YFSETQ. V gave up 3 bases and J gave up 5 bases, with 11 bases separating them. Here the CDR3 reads CASSSGWKNEKLFF. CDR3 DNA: TGCGCCAGCAGCTCAGGGTGGAAGAATGAAAAACTGTTTTTT.

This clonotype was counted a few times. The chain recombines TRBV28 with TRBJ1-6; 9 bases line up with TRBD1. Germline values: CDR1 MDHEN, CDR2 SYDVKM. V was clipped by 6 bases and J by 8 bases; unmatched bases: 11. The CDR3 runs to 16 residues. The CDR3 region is CASRVIGQGFYSPLHF. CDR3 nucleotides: TGTGCCAGCAGAGTAATAGGACAGGGGTTTTATTCACCCCTCCACTTT.

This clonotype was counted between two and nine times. CDR3: CASSLAGRNTIYF. The CDR3 DNA is TGTGCCAGCAGCTTAGCCGGGAGAAACACCATATATTTT. V and J are TRBV7-2 and TRBJ1-3; D gene ambiguous. Trimming left V 0 bases short and J 5 bases short, with 5 bases between. Germline CDR1 and CDR2: SGHTA and FQGNSA. The CDR3 consists of 13 residues.

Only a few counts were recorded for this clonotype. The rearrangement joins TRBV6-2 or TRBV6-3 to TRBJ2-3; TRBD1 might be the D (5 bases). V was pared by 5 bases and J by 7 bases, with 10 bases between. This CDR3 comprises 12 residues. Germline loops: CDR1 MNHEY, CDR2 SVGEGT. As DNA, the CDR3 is TGTGCCAGCAGTCAGGGATTTAATACGCAGTATTTT. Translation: CASSQGFNTQYF.

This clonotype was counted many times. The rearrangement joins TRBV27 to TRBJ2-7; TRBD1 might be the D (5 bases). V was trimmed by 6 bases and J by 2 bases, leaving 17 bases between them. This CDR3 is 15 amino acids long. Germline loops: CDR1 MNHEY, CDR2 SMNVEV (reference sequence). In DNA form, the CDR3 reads TGTGCCAGCAGCCCCAGGGCAGGCAGTCCCTACGAGCAGTACGTC. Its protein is CASSPRAGSPYEQYV.

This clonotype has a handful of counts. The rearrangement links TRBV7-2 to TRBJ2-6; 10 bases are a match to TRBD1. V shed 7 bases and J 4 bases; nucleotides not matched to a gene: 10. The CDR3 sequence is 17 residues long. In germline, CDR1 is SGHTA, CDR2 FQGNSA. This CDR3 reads CASTGDRGSSGANVLTF. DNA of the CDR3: TGTGCCAGCACCGGGGACAGGGGTTCGTCCGGGGCCAACGTCCTGACTTTC.

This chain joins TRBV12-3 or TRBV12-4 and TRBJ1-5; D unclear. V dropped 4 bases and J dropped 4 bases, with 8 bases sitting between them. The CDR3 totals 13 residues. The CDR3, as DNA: TGTGCCAGCAGTTATTCCCGGAATCAGCCCCAGCATTTT. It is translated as CASSYSRNQPQHF.

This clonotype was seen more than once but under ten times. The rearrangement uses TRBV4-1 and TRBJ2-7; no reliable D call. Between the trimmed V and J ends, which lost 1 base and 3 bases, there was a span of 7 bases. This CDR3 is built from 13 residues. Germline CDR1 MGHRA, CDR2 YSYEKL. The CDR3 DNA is TGCGCCAGCAGCCAAGGGCCCCACTACGAGCAGTACTTC. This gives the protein CASSQGPHYEQYF.

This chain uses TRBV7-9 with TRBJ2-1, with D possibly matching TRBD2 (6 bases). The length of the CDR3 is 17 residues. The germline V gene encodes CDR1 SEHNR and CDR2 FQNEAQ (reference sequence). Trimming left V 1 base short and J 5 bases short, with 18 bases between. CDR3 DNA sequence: TGTGCCAGCAGCTTAGGGAAGGTTTGGCGGGATAACAATGAGCAGTTCTTC. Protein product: CASSLGKVWRDNNEQFF.

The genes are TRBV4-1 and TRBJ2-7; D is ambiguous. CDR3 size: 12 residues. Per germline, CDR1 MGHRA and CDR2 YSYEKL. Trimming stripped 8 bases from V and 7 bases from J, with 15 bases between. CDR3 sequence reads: CASSLPVGEQYF. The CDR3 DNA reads TGCGCCAGCTCCCTTCCTGTTGGAGAGCAGTACTTC.

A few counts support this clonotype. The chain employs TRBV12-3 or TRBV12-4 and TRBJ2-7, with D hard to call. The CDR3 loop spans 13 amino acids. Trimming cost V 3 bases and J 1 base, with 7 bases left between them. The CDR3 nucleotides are TGTGCCAGCAGTTTGTTCGAATCCTACGAGCAGTACTTC. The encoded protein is CASSLFESYEQYF.

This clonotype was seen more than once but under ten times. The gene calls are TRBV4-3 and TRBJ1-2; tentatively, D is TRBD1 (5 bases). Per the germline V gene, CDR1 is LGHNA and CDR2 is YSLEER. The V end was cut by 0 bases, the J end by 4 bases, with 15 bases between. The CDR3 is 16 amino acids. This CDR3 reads CASSQDRRQKIYGYTF. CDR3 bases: TGCGCCAGCAGCCAAGATCGGAGACAGAAAATCTATGGCTACACCTTC.

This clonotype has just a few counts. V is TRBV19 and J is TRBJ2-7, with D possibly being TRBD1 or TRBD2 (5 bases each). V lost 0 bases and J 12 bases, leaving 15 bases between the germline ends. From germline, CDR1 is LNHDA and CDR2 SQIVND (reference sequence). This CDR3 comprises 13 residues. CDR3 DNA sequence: TGTGCCAGTAGTATAGATCGACGGACTGACAGGTACTTC. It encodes CASSIDRRTDRYF.

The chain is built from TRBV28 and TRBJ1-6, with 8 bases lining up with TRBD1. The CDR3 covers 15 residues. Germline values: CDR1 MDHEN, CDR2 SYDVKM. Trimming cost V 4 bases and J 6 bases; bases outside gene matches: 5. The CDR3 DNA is TGTGCCAGCAGTTGGTCACAGGGGGGTAATTCACCCCTCCACTTT. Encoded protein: CASSWSQGGNSPLHF. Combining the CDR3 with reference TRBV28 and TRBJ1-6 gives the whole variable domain DVKVTQSSRYLVKRTGEKVFLECVQDMDHENMFWYRQDPGLGLRLIYFSYDVKMKEKGDIPEGYSVSREKKERFSLILESASTNQTSMYLCASSWSQGGNSPLHFGNGTRLTVT.

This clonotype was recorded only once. CDR3 coding DNA: TGTGCCGCGGCAGGGACAGGGGACCCCGGGGAGCTGTTTTTT. It translates to CAAAGTGDPGELFF. The chain employs TRBV10-3 and TRBJ2-2; the match to TRBD1 covers 10 bases. The V gene end was trimmed by 11 bases and the J gene end by 6 bases; junction bases not matched to a gene: 9. This CDR3 region has 14 residues. CDR1 and CDR2 (germline): ENHRY, SYGVKD.

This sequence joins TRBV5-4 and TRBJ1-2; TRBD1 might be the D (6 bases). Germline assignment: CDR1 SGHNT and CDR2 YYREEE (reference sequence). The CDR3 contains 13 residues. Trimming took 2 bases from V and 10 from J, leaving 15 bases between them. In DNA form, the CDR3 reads TGTGCCAGCAGCTTTCAGACAGGCAAGGTCTACACCTTC. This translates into CASSFQTGKVYTF.